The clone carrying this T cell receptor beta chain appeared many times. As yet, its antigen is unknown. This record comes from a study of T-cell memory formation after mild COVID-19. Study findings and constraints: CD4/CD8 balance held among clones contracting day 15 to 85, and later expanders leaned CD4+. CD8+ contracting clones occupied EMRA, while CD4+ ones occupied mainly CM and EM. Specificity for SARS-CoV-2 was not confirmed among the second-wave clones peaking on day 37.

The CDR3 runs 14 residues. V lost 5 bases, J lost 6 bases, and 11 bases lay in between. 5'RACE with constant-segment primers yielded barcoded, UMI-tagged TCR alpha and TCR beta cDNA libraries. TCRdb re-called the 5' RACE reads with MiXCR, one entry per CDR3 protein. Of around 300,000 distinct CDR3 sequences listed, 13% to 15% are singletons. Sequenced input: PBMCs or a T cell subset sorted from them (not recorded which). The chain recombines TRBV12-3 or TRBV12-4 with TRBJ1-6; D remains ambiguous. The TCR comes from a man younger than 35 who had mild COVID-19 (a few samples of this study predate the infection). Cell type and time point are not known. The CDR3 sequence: CASSLGPSNSPLHF. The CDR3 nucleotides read TGTGCCAGCAGTCTCGGGCCTTCTAATTCACCCCTCCACTTT.